A single sample gave rise to the 21 T cell receptor beta chains below, sequenced in a study of beta chain features in type 1 diabetes. The whole isolated RNA underwent reverse transcription, so sequencing captured expressed TCRB transcripts. Profiling relied on immunoSEQ multiplex PCR, and the TCRdb table lists in-frame clones only, not all of them. In the table there are roughly 240,000 clones, roughly an eighth of which are singletons. Sequenced input: naive CD4+ T cells from blood. The receptors were sampled from a middle-aged woman in good health.

The chain couples TRBV6-1 to TRBJ1-1, with 8 bases matching TRBD1. The CDR3 spans 13 residues. V gave up 5 bases and J gave up 3 bases; unmatched junction bases: 2. Germline lookup yields CDR1 MNHNS and CDR2 SASEGT. The CDR3 loop is CASSSDRDTEAFF. CDR3 coding DNA: TGTGCCAGCAGTTCGGACAGGGACACTGAAGCTTTCTTT.

The chain couples TRBV6-1 to TRBJ2-7; D is perhaps TRBD1 (6 bases). V lost 6 bases, J lost 2 bases, and 14 bases lay in between. This CDR3 contains 14 residues. Germline values: CDR1 MNHNS, CDR2 SASEGT. As DNA, the CDR3 is TGTGCCAGCAGCGGAGACAGGAGCACCTACGAGCAGTACTTC. This gives the protein CASSGDRSTYEQYF.

The chain couples TRBV6-5 to TRBJ2-7, with 9 bases aligning to TRBD1. CDR1 MNHEY and CDR2 SVGAGI come from the germline V gene. V was clipped by 6 bases and J by 2 bases; unmatched bases: 2. The CDR3 is 13 residues long. The CDR3 protein is CASRDRGAYEQYF. CDR3 nucleotide sequence: TGTGCCAGCAGGGACAGGGGTGCCTACGAGCAGTACTTC.

The chain has TRBV19 and TRBJ1-6, with D possibly matching TRBD1 (6 bases). Germline-derived CDR1 and CDR2 are LNHDA and SQIVND (reference sequence). CDR3 size: 15 residues. V was clipped by 7 bases and J by 9 bases, with 19 bases between them. The CDR3 bases are TGTGCCAGTACCAAAGGGACGTGGGGGCGTTCACCCCTCCACTTT. Protein: CASTKGTWGRSPLHF.

The chain has TRBV15 and TRBJ2-6; tentative D call: TRBD1 (5 bases). From germline, CDR1 is LNHNV and CDR2 YYDKDF (reference sequence). This CDR3 spans 15 amino acids. Trimming took 8 bases from V and 4 from J, leaving 15 bases between them. The CDR3 nucleotides read TGTGCCACCCGGATGTCAGGGTCCGGGGCCAACGTCCTGACTTTC. It translates to CATRMSGSGANVLTF.

Here the CDR3 reads CASSPHGQVDGYTF. Written as DNA, the CDR3 is TGCGCCAGCAGCCCCCATGGACAGGTGGATGGCTACACCTTC. The gene calls are TRBV4-3 and TRBJ1-2, with 7 bases matching TRBD1. This CDR3 comprises 14 residues. After removal of 4 bases from V and 6 bases from J, the junction contained 8 bases not matched to a gene. In germline, CDR1 is LGHNA, CDR2 YSLEER.

This clone was seen a handful of times. The chain links TRBV2 to TRBJ2-3; a weak D match, TRBD1 (5 bases). The CDR3 totals 12 residues. Germline V gene data show CDR1 as SNHLY and CDR2 as FYNNEI. Trimming shortened V by 1 base and J by 6 bases, and 5 bases separated the two germline ends. The chain's CDR3 is CASSEDRDTQYF. The CDR3 region has the DNA TGTGCCAGCAGTGAAGACAGGGATACGCAGTATTTT. Drawing the rest from reference TRBV2 and TRBJ2-3, the complete variable domain is EPEVTQTPSHQVTQMGQEVILRCVPISNHLYFYWYRQILGQKVEFLVSFYNNEISEKSEIFDDQFSVERPDGSNFTLKIRSTKLEDSAMYFCASSEDRDTQYFGPGTRLTVL.

This clone was detected a few times. The chain couples TRBV5-1 to TRBJ2-5, with D perhaps matching TRBD2 (5 bases). With 1 base removed from V and 5 bases from J, the gap between germline ends came to 15 bases. The CDR3 is 15 residues long. CDR1 and CDR2 (germline): SGHRS, YFSETQ. The CDR3 DNA reads TGCGCCAGCAGCTTGATTACCCCCTGGGAGGAGACCCAGTACTTC. Amino acids: CASSLITPWEETQYF.

The CDR3 is CAGNRGTNEQYF. CDR3 nucleotide sequence: TGTGCCGGGAACAGGGGAACCAACGAGCAGTACTTC. V and J are TRBV2 and TRBJ2-7, with 7 bases aligning to TRBD1. Per the germline V gene, CDR1 is SNHLY and CDR2 is FYNNEI. The CDR3 spans 12 residues. With V trimmed by 11 bases and J by 5 bases, 9 bases remained unmatched.

This clone was detected only a few times. The chain uses TRBV7-2 and TRBJ2-7, with TRBD2 as a possible D gene (6 bases). The length of the CDR3 is 15 residues. Trimming took 4 bases from V and 1 from J, leaving 14 bases between them. CDR1 is SGHTA and CDR2 is FQGNSA in the germline V gene. The CDR3 region is CASSSAFRGSYEQYF. The CDR3 nucleotides are TGTGCCAGCAGCTCGGCGTTTCGGGGGTCCTACGAGCAGTACTTC.

This clone was seen a handful of times. V usage is TRBV21-1 and J usage is TRBJ1-3; the tabulated D call, TRBD1, remains unverified against the DNA. TRBV21-1 is a known pseudogene. CDR3 length equals 17 residues. The CDR3: CASSPLRQRVSGNTIYF. The CDR3 DNA reads as TGTGCCAGCAGTCCATTACGACAGCGTGTCTCTGGAAACACCATATATTTT.

This clone showed up just a few times. The chain has TRBV11-2 and TRBJ1-5; D ambiguous. This CDR3 region has 14 residues. Trimming stripped 0 bases from V and 7 bases from J, with 10 bases between. Germline CDR1 and CDR2: SGHAT and FQNNGV. For the CDR3, the DNA is TGTGCCAGCAGCTTAGACGCGTTCTTCCAGCCCCAGCATTTT. It codes for CASSLDAFFQPQHF.

This clone was counted between two and nine times. This chain joins TRBV28 and TRBJ1-5; the match to TRBD1 covers 7 bases. This CDR3 spans 14 amino acids. With 3 bases clipped from V and 8 bases from J, the junction kept 7 bases outside the gene matches. CDR1 and CDR2 from the germline V gene are MDHEN and SYDVKM. The CDR3 DNA reads as TGTGCCAGCAGTTTGGGGGGACAGTTAAAGCCCCAGCATTTT. Its protein product is CASSLGGQLKPQHF.

About this clone itself: This CDR3 is also generated by other DNA sequences in the sample. The chain couples TRBV5-1 to TRBJ1-5, with D possibly matching TRBD1 (5 bases). With 0 bases removed from V and 6 bases from J, the gap between germline ends came to 10 bases. The germline CDR1 and CDR2 sequences are SGHRS and YFSETQ. The CDR3 length is 14 residues. The CDR3 nucleotides are TGCGCCAGCAGCTTGGGGCAGGGAGGTCAGCCCCAGCATTTT. The encoded protein is CASSLGQGGQPQHF.

This clone has more than one count but fewer than ten. At one end the junction does not follow the germline gene, possibly because of a read error. The genes are TRBV5-1 and TRBJ2-2; D might be TRBD2 (5 bases). This CDR3 has 15 amino acids. Germline loops: CDR1 SGHRS, CDR2 YFSETQ. The CDR3 nucleotides read TGCGCCAGCAGCTTGGCGTTAGCGAAAACCGGGGAGCTGTTTTTT. As protein: CASSLALAKTGELFF.

Only a few counts were recorded for this clone. The genes are TRBV18 and TRBJ2-5, with D possibly TRBD1 on 6 matching bases. The germline CDR1 and CDR2 sequences are KGHSH and LQKENI. V gave up 4 bases and J gave up 1 base, with 10 bases separating them. The CDR3 is 14 amino acids. The CDR3, as DNA: TGTGCCAGCTCACGACAGGAAGCCCAAGAGACCCAGTACTTC. Encoded protein: CASSRQEAQETQYF.

Here the CDR3 DNA reads TGTGCCAGCAGCTTACGACAGGGGGCTTTTGAAAAACTGTTTTTT. Its protein is CASSLRQGAFEKLFF. The chain links TRBV11-2 to TRBJ1-4; 10 nucleotides align to TRBD1. The CDR3 loop spans 15 amino acids. Germline V lookup: CDR1 SGHAT, CDR2 FQNNGV. Germline trimming cut 2 bases from V and 7 bases from J; bases unmatched to any gene: 4.

The chain recombines TRBV5-1 with TRBJ2-2, with D uncertain. This CDR3 is 15 amino acids long. Trimming removed 0 bases at V and 6 bases at J, with 12 bases between. The germline V gene has CDR1 SGHRS and CDR2 YFSETQ. The CDR3 region is CASSLGAPLSGELFF. The CDR3 DNA is TGCGCCAGCAGCTTGGGGGCCCCCCTGTCCGGGGAGCTGTTTTTT.

V usage is TRBV5-6 and J usage is TRBJ2-3, with D hard to call. The CDR3 totals 13 residues. The germline V gene has CDR1 SGHDT and CDR2 YYEEEE. V lost 1 base, J lost 6 bases, and 9 bases lay in between. DNA of the CDR3: TGTGCCAGCAGCTTGACTCTTTCGGATACGCAGTATTTT. It translates to CASSLTLSDTQYF.

This clone was found a few times. The chain has TRBV5-1 and TRBJ2-1; the match to TRBD2 covers 12 bases. Trimming at V came to 5 bases and at J to 4 bases, leaving 7 bases not matched to a gene. CDR3 length: 16 amino acids. Germline-derived CDR1 and CDR2 are SGHRS and YFSETQ. CDR3 amino acids: CASSSEGTSGYNEQFF. In DNA, the CDR3 is TGCGCCAGCAGTTCGGAAGGGACTAGCGGGTACAATGAGCAGTTCTTC.

In this sample, this clone turned up a few times. The V and J genes are TRBV5-4 and TRBJ1-2; 7 nucleotides match TRBD1. Germline CDR1 and CDR2: SGHNT and YYREEE (reference sequence). This CDR3 has 14 amino acids. V shed 0 bases, J shed 6 bases, and the junction held 5 bases outside the gene matches. CDR3 bases: TGTGCCAGCAGCTTGGCCGACAGGGACGATGGCTACACCTTC. It translates to CASSLADRDDGYTF.